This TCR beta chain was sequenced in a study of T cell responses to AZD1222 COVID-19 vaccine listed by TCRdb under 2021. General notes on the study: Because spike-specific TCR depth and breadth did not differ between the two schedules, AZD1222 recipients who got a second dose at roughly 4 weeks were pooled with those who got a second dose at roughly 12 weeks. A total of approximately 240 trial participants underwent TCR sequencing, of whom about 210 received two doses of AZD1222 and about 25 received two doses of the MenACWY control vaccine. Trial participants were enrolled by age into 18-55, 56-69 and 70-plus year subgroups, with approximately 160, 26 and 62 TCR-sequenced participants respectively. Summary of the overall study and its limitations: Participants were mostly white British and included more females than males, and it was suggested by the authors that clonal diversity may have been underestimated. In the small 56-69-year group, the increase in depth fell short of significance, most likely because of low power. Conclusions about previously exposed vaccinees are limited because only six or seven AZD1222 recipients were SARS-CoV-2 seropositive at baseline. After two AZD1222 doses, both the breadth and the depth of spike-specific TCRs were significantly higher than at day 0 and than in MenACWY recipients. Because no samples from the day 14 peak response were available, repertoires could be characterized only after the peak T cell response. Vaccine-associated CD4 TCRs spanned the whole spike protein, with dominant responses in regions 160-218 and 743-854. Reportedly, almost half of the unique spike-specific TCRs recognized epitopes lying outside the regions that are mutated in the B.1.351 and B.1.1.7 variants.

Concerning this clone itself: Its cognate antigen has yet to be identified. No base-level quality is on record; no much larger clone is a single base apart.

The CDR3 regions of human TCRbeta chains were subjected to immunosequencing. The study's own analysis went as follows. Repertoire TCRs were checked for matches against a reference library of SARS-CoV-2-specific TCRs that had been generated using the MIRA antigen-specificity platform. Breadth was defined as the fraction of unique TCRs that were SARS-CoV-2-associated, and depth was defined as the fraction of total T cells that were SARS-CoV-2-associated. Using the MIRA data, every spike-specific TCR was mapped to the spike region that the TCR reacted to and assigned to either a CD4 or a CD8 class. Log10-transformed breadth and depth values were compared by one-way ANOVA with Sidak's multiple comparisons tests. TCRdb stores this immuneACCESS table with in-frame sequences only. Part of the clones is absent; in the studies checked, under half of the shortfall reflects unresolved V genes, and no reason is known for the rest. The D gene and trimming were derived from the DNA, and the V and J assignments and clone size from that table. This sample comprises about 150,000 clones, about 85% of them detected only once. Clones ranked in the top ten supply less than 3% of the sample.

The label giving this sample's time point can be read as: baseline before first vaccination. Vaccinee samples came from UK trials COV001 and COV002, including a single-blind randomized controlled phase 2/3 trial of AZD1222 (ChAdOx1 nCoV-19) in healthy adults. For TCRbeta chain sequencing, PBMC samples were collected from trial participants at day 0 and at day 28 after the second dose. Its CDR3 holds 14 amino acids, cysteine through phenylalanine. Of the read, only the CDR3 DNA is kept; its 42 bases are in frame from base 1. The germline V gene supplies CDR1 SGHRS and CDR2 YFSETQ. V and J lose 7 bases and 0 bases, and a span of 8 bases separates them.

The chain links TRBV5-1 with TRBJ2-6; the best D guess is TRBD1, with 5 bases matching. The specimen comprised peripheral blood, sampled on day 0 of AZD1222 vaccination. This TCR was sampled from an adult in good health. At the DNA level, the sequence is TGCGCCAGCCAGGGCTACTCTGGGGCCAACGTCCTGACTTTC. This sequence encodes CASQGYSGANVLTF.